The 23 T cell receptor beta chains presented below share a single source sample, sequenced in a study of tumor-infiltrating T cells and Merkel cell polyomavirus (dated by TCRdb to between 2016 and 2019). About the investigation overall: CD8+ T cells specific for the Merkel cell polyomavirus KLL epitope were examined in Merkel cell carcinoma patients.

Receptor libraries were prepared by the immunoSEQ multiplex PCR assay. Drawn from immuneACCESS, this table holds only the in-frame rearrangements with V and J called that TCRdb kept. Clones are partly lost; checked studies trace under half to an unresolved V gene and leave the rest unexplained. The sample contains around 25,000 clones, around 90% of them found a single time. Together, the top ten hold about 2.7% of the sample. By immunohistochemistry, the tumors of all patients showed robust positive staining for Merkel cell polyomavirus Large T antigen. The sequenced sample consisted of lymph node tissue. Receptor source: a man aged 45-65 years with Merkel cell carcinoma.

CDR3 nucleotides: TGTGCCAGCAGTTGGGGGGGCAATCCCTACAATGAGCAGTTCTTC. This translates into CASSWGGNPYNEQFF. The chain links TRBV27 to TRBJ2-1, with TRBD2 as a possible D gene (7 bases). Trimming removed 4 bases from V and 2 bases from J, with 12 bases in between. Germline V gene lookup returns CDR1 MNHEY and CDR2 SMNVEV (reference sequence). This CDR3 has 15 amino acids.

This chain connects TRBV4-2 to TRBJ2-1; 8 nucleotides agree with TRBD2. Per the germline V gene, CDR1 is LGHNA and CDR2 is YNFKEQ. The CDR3 spans 16 residues. J was trimmed by 7 bases and V by 2 bases; bases with no gene match: 10. The CDR3 spells CASSQQSGGANNEQFF. The DNA for the CDR3 is TGTGCCAGCAGCCAACAATCCGGGGGGGCCAATAATGAGCAGTTCTTC.

The CDR3 region has the DNA TGTGCCAGCAGCTTGGGACAGGGGGCAGGCTACGAGCAGTACTTC. This translates into CASSLGQGAGYEQYF. The chain has TRBV7-3 and TRBJ2-7; 12 bases match TRBD1. Per the germline V gene, CDR1 is SGHTA and CDR2 is FQGTGA. After removal of 3 bases from V and 3 bases from J, the junction contained 3 bases not matched to a gene. This CDR3 spans 15 amino acids.

The rearrangement links TRBV7-9 to TRBJ2-4; D is perhaps TRBD1 (5 bases). Trimming took 1 base from V and 3 from J, leaving 10 bases between them. The germline V gene has CDR1 SEHNR and CDR2 FQNEAQ (reference sequence). This CDR3 comprises 15 residues. In nucleotides, the CDR3 is TGTGCCAGCAGCTTAGGTTCAGGGCGCAAAAACATTCAGTACTTC. This codes for CASSLGSGRKNIQYF.

As regards this clone: Within the sample, other DNA sequences also encode this same CDR3. The rearrangement links TRBV7-9 to TRBJ2-5; possible D gene TRBD1, 5 bases. The V gene lost 5 bases and the J gene lost 11 bases, with 12 bases spanning the gap. This CDR3 contains 11 residues. The V gene's germline CDR1 is SEHNR and CDR2 FQNEAQ (reference sequence). CDR3 sequence: CASSLDREQYF. The CDR3 bases are TGTGCCAGCAGCCTAGACAGAGAGCAGTACTTC.

The V and J genes are TRBV29-1 and TRBJ2-2; TRBD1 might be the D (6 bases). Germline CDR1 reads SQVTM; CDR2 reads ANQGSEA. The V end was cut by 4 bases, the J end by 5 bases, with 23 bases between. This CDR3 has 17 residues. CDR3 protein: CSVGLSGGHAGTGELFF. CDR3 bases: TGCAGCGTTGGTTTAAGTGGGGGACACGCTGGGACCGGGGAGCTGTTTTTT.

V and J are TRBV19 and TRBJ1-5; D remains unclear. The V gene's germline CDR1 is LNHDA and CDR2 SQIVND (reference sequence). The V end lost 8 bases, the J end lost 3 bases, and 11 bases lay between the germline ends. The CDR3 length is 13 residues. The CDR3: CASRGQFNQPQHF. The CDR3 DNA reads TGTGCCAGTCGAGGGCAGTTCAATCAGCCCCAGCATTTT.

This chain links TRBV4-1 with TRBJ1-1; D ambiguous. Looked up from germline, CDR1 is MGHRA and CDR2 is YSYEKL. V lost 5 bases to trimming and J lost 5 bases, with 9 bases between them. The CDR3 has 12 residues. The CDR3 loop is CASSVSGTEAFF. CDR3 DNA: TGCGCCAGCAGCGTATCCGGGACTGAAGCTTTCTTT.

The chain joins TRBV27 to TRBJ2-3; 10 positions match TRBD2. V lost 2 bases, J lost 1 base, and 3 bases stayed unmatched. Germline V gives CDR1 MNHEY, CDR2 SMNVEV (reference sequence). The CDR3 extends over 16 amino acids. The CDR3 reads CASSLPSGGRTDTQYF. The CDR3 DNA follows: TGTGCCAGCAGTTTACCTAGCGGGGGACGCACAGATACGCAGTATTTT.

V is TRBV2 and J is TRBJ2-3, with 9 nucleotides matching TRBD2. CDR1 SNHLY and CDR2 FYNNEI come from the germline V gene. The ends lost 0 bases at V and 0 bases at J; junction bases unmatched: 4. The CDR3 runs 17 residues. The CDR3 loop is CASSEARLADSTDTQYF. In nucleotides, the CDR3 is TGTGCCAGCAGTGAAGCGAGACTAGCGGATAGCACAGATACGCAGTATTTT. Combining the CDR3 with reference TRBV2 and TRBJ2-3 gives the whole variable domain EPEVTQTPSHQVTQMGQEVILRCVPISNHLYFYWYRQILGQKVEFLVSFYNNEISEKSEIFDDQFSVERPDGSNFTLKIRSTKLEDSAMYFCASSEARLADSTDTQYFGPGTRLTVL.

J is TRBJ2-6 and V is TRBV5-1; 8 bases map to TRBD2. This CDR3 is 18 amino acids long. V lost 4 bases to trimming and J lost 0 bases; unmatched junction nucleotides: 9. Germline values: CDR1 SGHRS, CDR2 YFSETQ. CDR3 sequence (DNA): TGCGCCAGCAGCAAATGGACTGGGACTAGCTCTGGGGCCAACGTCCTGACTTTC. Amino acids: CASSKWTGTSSGANVLTF.

The chain joins TRBV7-6 to TRBJ1-2, with 7 bases that match TRBD1. V gave up 5 bases and J gave up 3 bases; unmatched junction bases: 6. The CDR3 covers 14 residues. Germline lookup yields CDR1 SGHVS and CDR2 FNYEAQ. This chain's CDR3 is CASSAGTAHYGYTF. CDR3 in DNA: TGTGCCAGCAGCGCCGGGACAGCGCACTATGGCTACACCTTC. Full variable domain (remainder filled in from reference TRBV7-6 and TRBJ1-2): GAGVSQSPRYKVTKRGQDVALRCDPISGHVSLYWYRQALGQGPEFLTYFNYEAQQDKSGLPNDRFSAERPEGSISTLTIQRTEQRDSAMYRCASSAGTAHYGYTFGSGTRLTVV.

This clone appeared once. V and J are TRBV4-3 and TRBJ1-4; D gene unclear. The CDR3 contains 16 residues. Trimming cost V 4 bases and J 0 bases, with 12 bases left between them. Germline V gives CDR1 LGHNA, CDR2 YSLEER. The CDR3 DNA is TGCGCCAGCAGCCCCGGCCACAGTGCAACTAATGAAAAACTGTTTTTT. It is translated as CASSPGHSATNEKLFF.

The rearrangement uses TRBV19 and TRBJ1-1; D is unresolved. Looked up from germline, CDR1 is LNHDA and CDR2 is SQIVND (reference sequence). This CDR3 spans 12 amino acids. Trimming left V 8 bases short and J 4 bases short, with 11 bases between. CDR3 sequence: CASSKVGTEAFF. As DNA, the CDR3 is TGTGCCAGTTCTAAAGTTGGCACTGAAGCTTTCTTT.

This chain uses TRBV2 with TRBJ2-1, with D possibly being TRBD2 (5 bases). CDR1 and CDR2 from the germline V gene are SNHLY and FYNNEI. The ends were cut back, 7 bases at V and 3 bases at J, with 7 bases in the middle. The CDR3 is 12 residues long. CDR3 amino acids: CASKEGYNEQFF. The CDR3 DNA reads as TGTGCCAGCAAAGAGGGCTACAATGAGCAGTTCTTC. The full variable domain, with the rest looked up from reference TRBV2 and TRBJ2-1, is EPEVTQTPSHQVTQMGQEVILRCVPISNHLYFYWYRQILGQKVEFLVSFYNNEISEKSEIFDDQFSVERPDGSNFTLKIRSTKLEDSAMYFCASKEGYNEQFFGPGTRLTVL.

The gene calls are TRBV13 and TRBJ2-5; 9 positions match TRBD1. There are 20 residues in the CDR3. V lost 1 base and J lost 6; bases outside the gene matches: 21. Germline V gives CDR1 PRHDT, CDR2 FYEKMQ (reference sequence). The CDR3 region is CASSLALGEGGQGREKTQYF. CDR3 coding DNA: TGTGCCAGCAGCTTAGCCCTAGGTGAGGGTGGACAGGGGAGAGAAAAGACCCAGTACTTC.

The chain joins TRBV19 to TRBJ2-1; TRBD2 matches 8 bases. This CDR3 contains 11 residues. The germline V gene encodes CDR1 LNHDA and CDR2 SQIVND (reference sequence). DNA for the CDR3: TGTGGTAGCGGGGCCTACAATGAGCAGTTCTTC. Protein: CGSGAYNEQFF.

The chain has TRBV9 and TRBJ2-1, with TRBD2 as a possible D gene (6 bases). CDR1 and CDR2 (germline): SGDLS, YYNGEE. This CDR3 is 15 amino acids long. The V end lost 0 bases, the J end lost 4 bases, and 11 bases lay between the germline ends. DNA for the CDR3: TGTGCCAGCAGCGTAGGCGGGAATGGGTACAATGAGCAGTTCTTC. This encodes CASSVGGNGYNEQFF.

CDR3 sequence (DNA): TGTGCCAGCAGCGTAGCCGCACTGTCCGATGAGCAGTTCTTC. This translates into CASSVAALSDEQFF. This chain connects TRBV9 to TRBJ2-1; unclear D gene. Trimming pared 0 bases from V and 8 bases from J, leaving 12 bases between. Per the germline V gene, CDR1 is SGDLS and CDR2 is YYNGEE. This CDR3 spans 14 amino acids.

The CDR3 DNA sequence: TGTGCCAGCAGTGGGCCGGGACAGGGCTCTGGAAACACCATATATTTT. Translating it yields CASSGPGQGSGNTIYF. The chain recombines TRBV28 with TRBJ1-3, with 9 bases aligning to TRBD1. The CDR3 spans 16 residues. CDR1 and CDR2 from the germline V gene are MDHEN and SYDVKM. V lost 5 bases to trimming and J lost 0 bases; unmatched junction nucleotides: 5.

The V and J genes are TRBV18 and TRBJ2-2, with unresolved D. Germline lookup yields CDR1 KGHSH and CDR2 LQKENI. V lost 6 bases to trimming and J lost 4 bases, with 12 bases between them. The CDR3 has 14 residues. In DNA form, the CDR3 reads TGTGCCAGCTCCCCAGTTGGCCGCACCGGGGAGCTGTTTTTT. It is translated as CASSPVGRTGELFF.

This rearrangement joins TRBV10-3 to TRBJ1-4; 10 nucleotides align to TRBD1. The CDR3 is 16 residues long. Germline V gives CDR1 ENHRY, CDR2 SYGVKD. After removal of 7 bases from V and 5 bases from J, the junction contained 10 bases not matched to a gene. The CDR3 bases are TGTGCCATCACCGGACGGGGACAGGGGTTGAATGAAAAACTGTTTTTT. It specifies CAITGRGQGLNEKLFF.

CDR3 loop: CASSQDLTGAGNTIYF. CDR3 in DNA: TGTGCCAGCAGCCAGGACCTAACAGGGGCCGGAAACACCATATATTTT. The rearrangement uses TRBV5-4 and TRBJ1-3, with TRBD1 matching over 7 bases. Germline V gene lookup returns CDR1 SGHNT and CDR2 YYREEE (reference sequence). The CDR3 loop spans 16 amino acids. V was clipped by 4 bases and J by 4 bases; unmatched bases: 11.